This passage covers 9 T cell receptor beta chains from one sample sequenced in a study of T-cell reconstitution after alpha-beta-depleted transplantation in children. During its preparation, the TCRbeta library received unique molecular identifiers. TCRdb processed the PCR reads anew with MiXCR; each CDR3 protein has one entry. The sample records just over 950,000 distinct CDR3 sequences, less than 30% being singletons. Source: PBMCs, mostly from graft donor cells, taken 360 days after TCRalphabeta/CD19-depleted stem cell transplant. Receptors originate from a boy in the first two years of life who had a stem cell transplant for SCID, so the T cells may come from the graft donor.

This clonotype came up a few times. The V and J genes are TRBV20-1 and TRBJ1-2; TRBD1 is a possible D gene (5 bases). V dropped 1 base and J dropped 6 bases, with 21 bases sitting between them. This CDR3 comprises 16 residues. Germline values: CDR1 DFQATT, CDR2 SNEGSKA (reference sequence). Written as DNA, the CDR3 is TGCAGTGCTAGAGCGGGACTCTGGACTTCCCCGGATGGCTACACCTTC. Protein product: CSARAGLWTSPDGYTF.

The rearrangement uses TRBV5-5 and TRBJ2-1; TRBD2 is a possible D gene (6 bases). The CDR3 length is 15 residues. Germline values: CDR1 SGHKS, CDR2 YYEKEE (reference sequence). Between the trimmed V and J ends, which lost 5 bases and 4 bases, there was a span of 16 bases. The CDR3 coding sequence is TGTGCCAGCAGGTCCCGGGGGAGCGATTACAATGAGCAGTTCTTC. Its translation is CASRSRGSDYNEQFF.

The CDR3 loop reads CASSQGLVDTQYF. The CDR3 coding sequence is TGTGCCAGCAGCCAAGGATTGGTAGATACGCAGTATTTT. The chain employs TRBV3-1 and TRBJ2-3; no firm D call. The V and J ends lost 1 base and 5 bases respectively, with 7 bases between them. The length of the CDR3 is 13 residues. CDR1 is LGHDT, CDR2 YNNKEL, per germline (reference sequence).

This clonotype was found a few times. The gene calls are TRBV7-2 and TRBJ1-5; D is perhaps TRBD1 (5 bases). The CDR3 is 13 amino acids. Germline assignment: CDR1 SGHTA and CDR2 FQGNSA. The V gene lost 6 bases and the J gene lost 7 bases, with 13 bases spanning the gap. CDR3 nucleotides: TGTGCCAGCAGTATGACAGTGGGCCAGCCCCAGCATTTT. Translated, it gives CASSMTVGQPQHF.

This clonotype has just a few counts. The chain carries TRBV12-3 or TRBV12-4 and TRBJ2-1; TRBD2 aligns across 11 bases. The V segment lost 6 bases and the J segment 8 bases; nucleotides outside the gene matches: 12. This CDR3 comprises 16 residues. The CDR3 here is CASSRLAGREVDEQFF. In nucleotides, the CDR3 is TGTGCCAGCAGCAGACTAGCGGGAAGGGAAGTCGATGAGCAGTTCTTC.

This clonotype came up a few times. The chain carries TRBV29-1 and TRBJ2-7; D not certain. The length of the CDR3 is 12 residues. Trimming left V 1 base short and J 3 bases short, with 7 bases between. Germline values: CDR1 SQVTM, CDR2 ANQGSEA. CDR3 sequence: CSVEADGYEQYF. DNA of the CDR3: TGCAGCGTTGAAGCGGATGGCTACGAGCAGTACTTC.

This chain links TRBV9 with TRBJ2-2; possible D gene TRBD1, 6 bases. V dropped 0 bases and J dropped 3 bases, with 6 bases sitting between them. The CDR3 contains 14 residues. Germline V gene sequence: CDR1 SGDLS, CDR2 YYNGEE. The CDR3 region is CASSVAGDTGELFF. Here the CDR3 DNA reads TGTGCCAGCAGCGTAGCAGGGGACACCGGGGAGCTGTTTTTT.

This clonotype occurred a few times. The chain uses TRBV5-1 and TRBJ2-2; TRBD2 matches at 9 bases. CDR3 length: 16 residues. The V and J ends lost 9 bases and 4 bases, in that order; junction bases with no gene match: 13. CDR1 and CDR2 from the germline V gene are SGHRS and YFSETQ. The CDR3 is CANPSLAGKCTGELFF. CDR3 nucleotides: TGCGCCAACCCCTCCCTAGCGGGGAAGTGCACCGGGGAGCTGTTTTTT.

The chain has TRBV5-1 and TRBJ2-1; 8 bases align to TRBD2. Germline V gene lookup returns CDR1 SGHRS and CDR2 YFSETQ. The V and J ends lost 3 bases and 1 base, in that order; junction bases with no gene match: 3. This CDR3 comprises 15 residues. CDR3 sequence: CASSSGLVSYNEQFF. The CDR3 bases are TGCGCCAGCAGCTCGGGACTAGTATCCTACAATGAGCAGTTCTTC.